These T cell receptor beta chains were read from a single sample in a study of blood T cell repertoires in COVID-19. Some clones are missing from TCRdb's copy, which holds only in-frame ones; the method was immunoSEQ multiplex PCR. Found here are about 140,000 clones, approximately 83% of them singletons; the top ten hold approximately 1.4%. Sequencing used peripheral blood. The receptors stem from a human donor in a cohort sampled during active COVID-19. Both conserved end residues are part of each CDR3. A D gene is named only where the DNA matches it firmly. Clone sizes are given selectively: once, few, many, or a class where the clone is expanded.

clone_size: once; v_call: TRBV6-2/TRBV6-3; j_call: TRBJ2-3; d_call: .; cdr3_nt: TGTGCCAGCAGTACACCCCCTAGCACAGATACGCAGTATTTT; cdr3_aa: CASSTPPSTDTQYF
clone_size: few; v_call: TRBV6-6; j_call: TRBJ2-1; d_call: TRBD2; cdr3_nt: TGTGCCAGCAGGAGGACTAGCGGATTCAACTACAATGAGCAGTTCTTC; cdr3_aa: CASRRTSGFNYNEQFF
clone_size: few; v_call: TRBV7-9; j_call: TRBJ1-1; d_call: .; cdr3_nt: TGTGCCAGCAGCTTATTACAGGAAAACACTGAAGCTTTCTTT; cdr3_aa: CASSLLQENTEAFF
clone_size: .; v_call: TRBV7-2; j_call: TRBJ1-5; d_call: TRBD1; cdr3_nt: TGTGCCAGCAGCCCGGGACAGATCAATCAGCCCCAGCATTTT; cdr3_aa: CASSPGQINQPQHF
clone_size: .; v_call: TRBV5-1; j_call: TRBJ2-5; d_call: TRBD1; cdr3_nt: TGCGCCAGCAGCCGGTATTCAGGACAGGGGCGAGGGCAAGAGACCCAGTACTTC; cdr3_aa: CASSRYSGQGRGQETQYF
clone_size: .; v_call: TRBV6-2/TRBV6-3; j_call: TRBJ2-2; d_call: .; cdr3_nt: TGTGCCAGCAGTTATGGGCAGGTGAACACCGGGGAGCTGTTTTTT; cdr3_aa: CASSYGQVNTGELFF
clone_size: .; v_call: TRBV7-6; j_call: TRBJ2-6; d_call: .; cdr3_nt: TGTGCCAGCAGCTTTTCCGGCTCTGGGGCCAACGTCCTGACTTTC; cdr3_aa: CASSFSGSGANVLTF
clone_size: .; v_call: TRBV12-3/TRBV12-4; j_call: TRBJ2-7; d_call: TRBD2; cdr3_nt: TGTGCCAGCAGCTTTCAGGGACTAGGGGAGCAGTACTTC; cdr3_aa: CASSFQGLGEQYF
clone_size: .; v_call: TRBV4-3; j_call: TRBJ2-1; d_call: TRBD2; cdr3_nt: TGCGCCAGCAGCCGGGGACTATGGAATGAGCAGTTCTTC; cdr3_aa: CASSRGLWNEQFF
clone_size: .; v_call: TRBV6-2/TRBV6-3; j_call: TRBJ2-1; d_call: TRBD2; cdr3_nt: TGTGCCAGCAGTTACACAAGCGGGGTTTACAATGAGCAGTTCTTC; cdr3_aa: CASSYTSGVYNEQFF
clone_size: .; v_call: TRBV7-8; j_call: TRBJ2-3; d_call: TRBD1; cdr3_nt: TGTGCCAGCAGATCCGACAGGGGGCTGGCTAGCGGAAGCACAGATACGCAGTATTTT; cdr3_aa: CASRSDRGLASGSTDTQYF
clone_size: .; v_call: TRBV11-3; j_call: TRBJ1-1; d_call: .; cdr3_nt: TGTGCCAGCAGCTCCTCTTCTGGCCATTCGAACACTGAAGCTTTCTTT; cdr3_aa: CASSSSSGHSNTEAFF
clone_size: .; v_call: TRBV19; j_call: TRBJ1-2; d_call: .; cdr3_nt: TGTGCCAGTAGTATATCAGGGCCGGGTAACTATGGCTACACCTTC; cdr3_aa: CASSISGPGNYGYTF
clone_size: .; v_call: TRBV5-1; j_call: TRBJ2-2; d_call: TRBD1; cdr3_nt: TGCGCCAGCAGCCCGACCCCGGACAGGGGGGGTTTGGGGGAGCTGTTTTTT; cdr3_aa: CASSPTPDRGGLGELFF
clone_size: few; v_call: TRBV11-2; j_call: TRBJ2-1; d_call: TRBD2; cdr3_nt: TGTGCCAGCAGCTCTCCGGGACTAGCGCGAGACAATGAGCAGTTCTTC; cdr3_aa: CASSSPGLARDNEQFF
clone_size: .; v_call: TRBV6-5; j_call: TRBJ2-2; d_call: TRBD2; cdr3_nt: TGTGCCAGCAGACCGACTAGCGGGAACACCGGGGAGCTGTTTTTT; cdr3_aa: CASRPTSGNTGELFF
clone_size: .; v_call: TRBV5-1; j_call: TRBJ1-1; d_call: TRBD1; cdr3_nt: TGCGCCAGCCGACAGGGGAGGCCCACTGAAGCTTTCTTT; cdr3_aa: CASRQGRPTEAFF
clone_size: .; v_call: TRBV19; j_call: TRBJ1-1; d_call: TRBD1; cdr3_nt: TGTGCCAGTAGTGACAGGGGGAGGAACACTGAAGCTTTCTTT; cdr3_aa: CASSDRGRNTEAFF
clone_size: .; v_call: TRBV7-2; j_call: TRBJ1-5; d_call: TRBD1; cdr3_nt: TGTGCCAGCAGCTTACAGGGGGCATCAAGCAATCAGCCCCAGCATTTT; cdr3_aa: CASSLQGASSNQPQHF
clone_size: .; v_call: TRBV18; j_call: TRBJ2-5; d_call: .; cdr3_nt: TGTGCCAGCTCACCACTAGCGCCCCAAGAGACCCAGTACTTC; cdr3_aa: CASSPLAPQETQYF
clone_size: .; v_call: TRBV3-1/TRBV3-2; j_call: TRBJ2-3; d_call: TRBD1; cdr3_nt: TGTGCCAGCAGCCAAGACCCCGGGACAGGGCCAGGGGATACGCAGTATTTT; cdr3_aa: CASSQDPGTGPGDTQYF
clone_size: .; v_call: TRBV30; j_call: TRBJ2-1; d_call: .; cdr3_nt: TGTGCCTGGAGTGTATCCCCGCGGGTCCACAATGAGCAGTTCTTC; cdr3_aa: CAWSVSPRVHNEQFF
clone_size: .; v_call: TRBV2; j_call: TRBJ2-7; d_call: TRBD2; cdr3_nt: TGTGCCAGCAGATCGGGAGGCCTCTACGAGCAGTACTTC; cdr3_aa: CASRSGGLYEQYF
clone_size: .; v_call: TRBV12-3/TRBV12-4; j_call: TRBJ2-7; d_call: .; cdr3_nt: TGTGCCAGCAGCCTAGAATCCGAGCAGTACTTC; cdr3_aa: CASSLESEQYF
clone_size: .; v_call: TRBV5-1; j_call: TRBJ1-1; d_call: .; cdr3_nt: TGCGCCAGCAGCTTGGCGCGGGGGGTATCCAACACTGAAGCTTTCTTT; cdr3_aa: CASSLARGVSNTEAFF
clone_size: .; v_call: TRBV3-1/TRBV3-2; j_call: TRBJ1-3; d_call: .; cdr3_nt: TGTGCCAGCAGCCTCCCACAGGTTCAGGGGCGAAGAAACACCATATATTTT; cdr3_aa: CASSLPQVQGRRNTIYF
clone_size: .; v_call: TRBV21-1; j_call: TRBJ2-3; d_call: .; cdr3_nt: TGTGCCAGCAGCCAAGGAGTGGCAGATACGCAGTATTTT; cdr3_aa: CASSQGVADTQYF
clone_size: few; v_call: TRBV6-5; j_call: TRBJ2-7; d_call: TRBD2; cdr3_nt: TGTGCCAGTGGCGGGGGTGCTCCCCGTTACGAGCAGTACTTC; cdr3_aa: CASGGGAPRYEQYF
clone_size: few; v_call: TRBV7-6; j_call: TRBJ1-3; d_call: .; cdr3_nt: TGTGCCAGCAGCCCTTCCCACAGTGGACAGACCGGGGGAAACACCATATATTTT; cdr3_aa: CASSPSHSGQTGGNTIYF
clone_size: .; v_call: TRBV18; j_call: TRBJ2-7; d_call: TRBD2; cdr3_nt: TGTGCCAGCAATAGCGGGAAATCCTACGAGCAGTACTTC; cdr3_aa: CASNSGKSYEQYF
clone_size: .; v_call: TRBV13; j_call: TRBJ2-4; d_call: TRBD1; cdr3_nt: TGTGCCAGCAGCCCATTCCGACAGGGACCCGCGAACATTCAGTACTTC; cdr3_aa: CASSPFRQGPANIQYF
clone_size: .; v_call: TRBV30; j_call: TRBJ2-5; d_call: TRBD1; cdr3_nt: TGTGCCTGGAATTTTGGGACAGGGGGGGAGACCCAGTACTTC; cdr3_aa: CAWNFGTGGETQYF
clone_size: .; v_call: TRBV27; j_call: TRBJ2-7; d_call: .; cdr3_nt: TGTGCCAGCCCCCCCCTCCCGACAGGAACCTACGAGCAGTACTTC; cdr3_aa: CASPPLPTGTYEQYF
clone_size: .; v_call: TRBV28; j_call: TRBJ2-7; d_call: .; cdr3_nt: TGTGCCAGCAGGACTTCTTGGACAGCCCTACAGTACTTC; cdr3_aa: CASRTSWTALQYF
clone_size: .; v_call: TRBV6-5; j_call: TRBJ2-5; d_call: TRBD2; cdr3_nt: TGTGCCAGCAGTCAGGGACTAGCGGGAGGTGAGACCCAGTACTTC; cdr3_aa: CASSQGLAGGETQYF
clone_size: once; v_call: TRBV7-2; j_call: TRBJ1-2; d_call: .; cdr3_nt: TGTGCCAGCAGCTCCGCCGGTGCGGGCCGGAGCTATGGCTACACCTTC; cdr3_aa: CASSSAGAGRSYGYTF